The 10 T cell receptor beta chains presented below share a single source sample, sequenced in a study of blood T cells in healthy people across ages. Together with a sample-barcoded 5' primer, a J-beta primer mix was included in a second PCR lasting roughly 6 to 12 cycles. TCRdb used MiXCR to reprocess the 5' RACE reads, holding one entry per CDR3 protein. This sample has about 2 million distinct CDR3 sequences; 40% to 55% occur once, and the top ten carry less than 2.5%. The source material was blood. The receptors were sampled from a woman aged 40 to 50 in good health.

The J gene is TRBJ2-5, the V gene TRBV14; the D gene is possibly TRBD1 (6 bases). Trimming cost V 10 bases and J 4 bases, with 13 bases left between them. Germline CDR1 reads SGHDN; CDR2 reads FVKESK. The CDR3 sequence is 12 residues long. CDR3 sequence: CAITQGTETQYF. DNA of the CDR3: TGTGCCATCACGCAGGGGACAGAGACCCAGTACTTC.

This clonotype came up a few times. The rearrangement links TRBV10-3 to TRBJ1-1; 8 bases map to TRBD1. The CDR3 is 13 residues long. The germline CDR1 and CDR2 sequences are ENHRY and SYGVKD. The V segment lost 7 bases and the J segment 5 bases; nucleotides outside the gene matches: 6. CDR3 in amino acids: CAITGQGGTEAFF. DNA for the CDR3: TGTGCCATCACAGGACAGGGTGGTACTGAAGCTTTCTTT.

The rearrangement uses TRBV9 and TRBJ2-7; D possibly corresponds to TRBD2 (5 bases). Germline values: CDR1 SGDLS, CDR2 YYNGEE. This CDR3 contains 16 residues. V lost 4 bases to trimming and J lost 1 base, with 18 bases between them. The CDR3 here is CASSPKSATRSYEQYF. As DNA, the CDR3 is TGTGCCAGCAGCCCGAAGTCTGCCACTAGGTCCTACGAGCAGTACTTC.

This clonotype was counted only a few times. This chain uses TRBV20-1 with TRBJ2-7; maybe TRBD1 (6 bases). The CDR3 has 14 residues. From germline, CDR1 is DFQATT and CDR2 SNEGSKA (reference sequence). V shed 4 bases and J shed 0 bases, with 13 bases lying between them. The CDR3 loop reads CSAKGQLSSYEQYF. The DNA of the CDR3 is TGCAGTGCTAAAGGACAGCTGAGCTCCTACGAGCAGTACTTC.

This clonotype has just a few counts. Here the CDR3 reads CASSPPGQGNNEQFF. The CDR3, as DNA: TGTGCCAGCAGCCCCCCGGGACAGGGGAACAATGAGCAGTTCTTC. V usage is TRBV4-2 and J usage is TRBJ2-1, with 10 bases fitting TRBD1. J gave up 5 bases and V 4 bases, and 5 bases lay outside the gene matches. Germline V gives CDR1 LGHNA, CDR2 YNFKEQ. The CDR3 is 15 amino acids.

A few counts support this clonotype. V usage is TRBV27 and J usage is TRBJ2-7; D possibly corresponds to TRBD2 (5 bases). The end of the DNA fits TRBJ2-5 better, so the J call may be wrong. Looked up from germline, CDR1 is MNHEY and CDR2 is SMNVEV (reference sequence). The CDR3 is 14 amino acids. CDR3 in amino acids: CASSLSRGIGTQYF. The CDR3 DNA sequence: TGTGCCAGCAGTTTATCGCGAGGGATTGGGACCCAGTACTTC.

The chain combines TRBV28 with TRBJ1-2; 7 bases match TRBD1. Unmatched junction bases numbered 6, after V lost 1 base and J lost 13 bases. The CDR3 totals 12 residues. Germline values: CDR1 MDHEN, CDR2 SYDVKM. The DNA for the CDR3 is TGTGCCAGCAGTTTATCCACGGGACAGATCACCTTC. Residues: CASSLSTGQITF.

This clonotype was found a few times. The chain employs TRBV4-2 and TRBJ1-1; TRBD1 agrees at 9 bases. V shed 4 bases and J 3 bases; nucleotides not matched to a gene: 3. The CDR3 consists of 14 residues. The germline CDR1 and CDR2 sequences are LGHNA and YNFKEQ. CDR3 region: CASSPRTGDTEAFF. CDR3 nucleotides: TGTGCCAGCAGCCCACGGACAGGGGACACTGAAGCTTTCTTT.

This clonotype was detected a few times. V gene TRBV14 combines with J gene TRBJ2-1; TRBD1 or TRBD2 may be the D gene (5 bases each). Per the germline V gene, CDR1 is SGHDN and CDR2 is FVKESK. This CDR3 has 13 amino acids. Trimming cost V 4 bases and J 5 bases, with 9 bases left between them. The DNA for the CDR3 is TGTGCCAGCAGCCCCGGGGCAGACAATGAGCAGTTCTTC. This encodes CASSPGADNEQFF.

Notes on this clonotype: A read error may account for a junction end that differs from germline. The genes are TRBV6-2 or TRBV6-3 and TRBJ2-3, with unresolved D. This CDR3 is 16 amino acids long. Per germline, CDR1 MNHEY and CDR2 SVGEGT. CDR3 in DNA: TGTGCCAGCAGCACCCGAGAGGCCGGTAGCACAGATACGCGGTATTTT. The encoded protein is CASSTREAGSTDTRYF.